This T cell receptor (beta chain) was obtained from a study of OX40 agonist ivuxolimab in advanced cancers. Regarding the research as a whole: The costimulatory receptor OX40 (CD134) was targeted by ivuxolimab, a fully human IgG2 agonistic monoclonal antibody. Intravenous ivuxolimab was administered to patients every 2 weeks at six dose levels: 0.01, 0.1, 0.3, 1.5, 3 and 10 mg/kg. Of the approximately 50 patients in dose escalation, some 20 had hepatocellular carcinoma, some 15 had melanoma, 9 had renal cell carcinoma and 9 had head and neck cancer. In the dose-escalation cohort, more than 80% of patients were male, and the mean age was approximately 60 years with a range of roughly 20 to 79. Patients were allowed to have had prior anti-PD-1, anti-PD-L1 or anti-CTLA-4 therapy, and 40% of the dose-escalation patients had been treated with checkpoint inhibitors. Three dose-escalation patients achieved partial responses, one with hepatocellular carcinoma and two with cutaneous melanoma. Peripheral TCRbeta sequencing was intended to test whether TCR sequence diversity was altered and clonal T-cell expansion was caused by ivuxolimab. The paper describes the monotherapy dose-escalation part (N = 52 patients) of the phase I trial of ivuxolimab.

Concerning this clone: Its antigen is unknown. No base-level quality is on record; no much larger clone is a single base apart.

General findings and caveats noted by the study authors: After ivuxolimab, expanded clones were on average more numerous among CD8+ T cells than among CD4+ T cells. Clonal expansion of both CD4+ and CD8+ blood T cells was observed from baseline to week 6 at doses 0.1 to 3.0 mg/kg. In the 0.1-3.0 mg/kg groups, partial responders had among the lowest normalized peripheral clonal expansion, particularly in CD8+ T cells. Antigen specificity was not determined for the clonally expanded peripheral T cells. Low levels of normalized T-cell clonal expansion were also seen in some patients who did not respond.

Patients with a history of autoimmune disease or receiving systemic immunosuppression were excluded from the trial. Peripheral blood for TCR sequencing was collected from all dose cohorts at baseline, on cycle 4 day 1, and on cycle 7 day 1. Samples were obtained from an open-label, multicenter, first-in-human phase I dose-escalation trial of ivuxolimab. The trial enrolled adults with locally advanced or metastatic head and neck squamous cell, hepatocellular, melanoma or renal cell carcinoma. CD4+ and CD8+ T cells were sorted separately from peripheral blood before TCR sequencing. CDR1 and CDR2 are drawn from the germline V gene: SGDLS, YYNGEE. Spanning cysteine to phenylalanine, the CDR3 consists of 15 amino acids. Solely the CDR3 DNA is kept, with 45 bases framed from the first base. Relative to germline, V is missing 4 bases and J is missing 2 bases, with 4 bases of the junction outside any gene match.

For sequencing of the TCRbeta CDR3 region, genomic DNA was extracted from the sorted cells. TCRbeta CDR3 regions were sequenced using the immunoSEQ Assay. TCRdb took over this immuneACCESS table, retaining in-frame rearrangements with V and J assigned. Such tables are incomplete; in checked studies, under half of the missing clones stem from an unresolved V gene, and the remainder is unexplained. In this sample the table shows more than 10,000 clones, about 82% of which occur a single time. Of the sample, about 29% falls within the top ten clones. The chain employs TRBV9 and TRBJ2-5; 11 central nucleotides agree with TRBD2. The clonotype was recovered from an adult with an advanced solid tumor such as melanoma, head and neck, liver or kidney cancer. The source material was CD4+ or CD8+ T cells sorted from blood, sampled in a trial of the OX40 agonist ivuxolimab. The CDR3 region reads CASSPGLADQETQYF. The DNA reads TGTGCCAGCAGCCCGGGACTAGCGGATCAAGAGACCCAGTACTTC. With the portions outside the CDR3 filled from the reference TRBV9 and TRBJ2-5 genes, the complete variable region becomes DSGVTQTPKHLITATGQRVTLRCSPRSGDLSVYWYQQSLDQGLQFLIQYYNGEERAKGNILERFSAQQFPDLHSELNLSSLELGDSALYFCASSPGLADQETQYFGPGTRLLVL.